This TCR beta chain was captured in a study of blood T cell repertoires in COVID-19. With 2 bases clipped from V and 3 bases from J, the junction kept 2 bases outside the gene matches. The germline V gene has CDR1 SNHLY and CDR2 FYNNEI. The CDR3 sequence is 14 residues long. Assay used: immunoSEQ multiplex PCR; TCRdb lists only in-frame clones, some missing. The repertoire holds about 46,000 clones, with around 90% as singletons. The clonotype originates from a man in his fifties or sixties with acute or convalescent COVID-19. Sequencing input: peripheral blood. The chain combines TRBV2 with TRBJ1-2, with 8 nucleotides matching TRBD1. CDR3 in amino acids: CASSEKTGDYGYTF. CDR3 nucleotides: TGTGCCAGCAGTGAAAAGACAGGGGACTATGGCTACACCTTC.